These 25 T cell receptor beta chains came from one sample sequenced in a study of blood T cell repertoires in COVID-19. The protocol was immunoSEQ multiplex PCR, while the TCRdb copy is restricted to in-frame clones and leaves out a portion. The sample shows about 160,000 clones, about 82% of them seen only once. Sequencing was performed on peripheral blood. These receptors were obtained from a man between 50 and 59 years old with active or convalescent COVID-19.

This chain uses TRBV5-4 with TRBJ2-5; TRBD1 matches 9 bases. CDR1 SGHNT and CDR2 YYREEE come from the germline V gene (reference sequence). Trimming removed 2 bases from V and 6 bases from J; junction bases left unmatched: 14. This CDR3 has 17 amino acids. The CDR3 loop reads CASSFAGTGPFGQTQYF. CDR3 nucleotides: TGTGCCAGCAGCTTTGCCGGGACAGGGCCTTTCGGACAGACCCAGTACTTC.

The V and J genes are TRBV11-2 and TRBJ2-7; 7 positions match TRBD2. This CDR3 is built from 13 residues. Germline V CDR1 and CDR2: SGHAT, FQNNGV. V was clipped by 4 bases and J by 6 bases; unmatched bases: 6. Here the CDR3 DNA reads TGTGCCAGCAGCTCATGGGAGGGATCCGAGCAGTACTTC. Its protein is CASSSWEGSEQYF.

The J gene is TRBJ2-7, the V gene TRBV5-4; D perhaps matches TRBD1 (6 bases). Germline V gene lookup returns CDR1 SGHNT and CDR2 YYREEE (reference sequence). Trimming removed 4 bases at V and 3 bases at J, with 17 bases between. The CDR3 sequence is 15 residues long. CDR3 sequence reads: CASSPGLGGIYEQYF. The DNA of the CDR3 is TGTGCCAGCAGCCCCGGTCTAGGGGGTATCTACGAGCAGTACTTC.

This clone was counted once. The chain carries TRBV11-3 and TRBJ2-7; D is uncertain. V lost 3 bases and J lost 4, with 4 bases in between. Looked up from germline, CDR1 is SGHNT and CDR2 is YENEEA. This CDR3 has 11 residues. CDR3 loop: CASSFQYEQYF. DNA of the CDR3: TGTGCCAGCAGCTTTCAATACGAGCAGTACTTC.

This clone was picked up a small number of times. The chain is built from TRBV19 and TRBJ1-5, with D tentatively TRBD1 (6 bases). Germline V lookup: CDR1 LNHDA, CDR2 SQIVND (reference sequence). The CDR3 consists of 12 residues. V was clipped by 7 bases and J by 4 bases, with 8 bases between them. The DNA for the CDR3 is TGTGCCAGTACGGACAGAAATCAGCCCCAGCATTTT. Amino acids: CASTDRNQPQHF.

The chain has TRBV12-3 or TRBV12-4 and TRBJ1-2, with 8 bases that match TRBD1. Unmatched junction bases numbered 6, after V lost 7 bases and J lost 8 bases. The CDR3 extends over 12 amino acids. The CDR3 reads CASIKQGGGYTF. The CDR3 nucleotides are TGTGCCAGCATCAAACAGGGGGGCGGCTACACCTTC.

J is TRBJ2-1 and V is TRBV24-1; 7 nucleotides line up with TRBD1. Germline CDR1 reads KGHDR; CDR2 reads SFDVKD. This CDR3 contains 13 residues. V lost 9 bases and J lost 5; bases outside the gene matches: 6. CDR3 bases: TGTGCCACCCGACAGGGTGGAGACAATGAGCAGTTCTTC. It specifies CATRQGGDNEQFF.

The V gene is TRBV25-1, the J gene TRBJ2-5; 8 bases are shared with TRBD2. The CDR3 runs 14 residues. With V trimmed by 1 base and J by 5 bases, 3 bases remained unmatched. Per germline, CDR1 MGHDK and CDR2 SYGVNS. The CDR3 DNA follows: TGTGCCAGCAGTGAATGGCGGGAGGTTGAGACCCAGTACTTC. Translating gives CASSEWREVETQYF.

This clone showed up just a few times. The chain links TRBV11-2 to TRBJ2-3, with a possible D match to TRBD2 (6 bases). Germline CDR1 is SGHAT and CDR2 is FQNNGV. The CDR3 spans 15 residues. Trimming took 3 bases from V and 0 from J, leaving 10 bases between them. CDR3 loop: CASSFGGNSTDTQYF. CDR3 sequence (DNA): TGTGCCAGCAGCTTTGGGGGGAATAGCACAGATACGCAGTATTTT.

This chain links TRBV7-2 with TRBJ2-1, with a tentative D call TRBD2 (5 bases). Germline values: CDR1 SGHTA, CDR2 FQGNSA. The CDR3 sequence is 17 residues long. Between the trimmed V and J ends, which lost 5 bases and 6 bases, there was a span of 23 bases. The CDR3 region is CASSPPGSNRVRNEQFF. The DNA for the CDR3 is TGTGCCAGCAGCCCTCCTGGGAGCAATCGGGTTCGCAATGAGCAGTTCTTC.

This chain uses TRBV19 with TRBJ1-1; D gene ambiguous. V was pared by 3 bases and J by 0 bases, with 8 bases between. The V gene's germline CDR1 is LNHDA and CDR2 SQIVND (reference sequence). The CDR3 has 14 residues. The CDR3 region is CASSIANMNTEAFF. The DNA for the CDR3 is TGTGCCAGTAGTATCGCCAACATGAACACTGAAGCTTTCTTT.

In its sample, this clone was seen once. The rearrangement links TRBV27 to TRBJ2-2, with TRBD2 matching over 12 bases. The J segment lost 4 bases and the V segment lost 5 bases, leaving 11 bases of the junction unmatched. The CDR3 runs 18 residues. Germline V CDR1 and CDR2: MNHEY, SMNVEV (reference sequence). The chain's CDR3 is CASSATPGLAGITGELFF. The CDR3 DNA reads TGTGCCAGCAGTGCCACGCCTGGACTAGCGGGGATCACCGGGGAGCTGTTTTTT.

In DNA, the CDR3 is TGTGCCAGCAGTTACCGGTTACAGGGATTCTACGAGCAGTACTTC. Encoded protein: CASSYRLQGFYEQYF. The chain couples TRBV6-2 or TRBV6-3 to TRBJ2-7, with D possibly matching TRBD1 (6 bases). This CDR3 contains 15 residues. Germline V gene lookup returns CDR1 MNHEY and CDR2 SVGEGT. Trimming shortened V by 2 bases and J by 3 bases, and 14 bases separated the two germline ends.

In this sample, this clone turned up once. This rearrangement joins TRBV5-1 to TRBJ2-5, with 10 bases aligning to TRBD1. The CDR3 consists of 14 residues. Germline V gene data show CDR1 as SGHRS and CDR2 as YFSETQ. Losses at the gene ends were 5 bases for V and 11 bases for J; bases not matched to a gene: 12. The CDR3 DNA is TGCGCCAGCAGTTCCGGACAGGGGGAGACCCCACAGTACTTC. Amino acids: CASSSGQGETPQYF.

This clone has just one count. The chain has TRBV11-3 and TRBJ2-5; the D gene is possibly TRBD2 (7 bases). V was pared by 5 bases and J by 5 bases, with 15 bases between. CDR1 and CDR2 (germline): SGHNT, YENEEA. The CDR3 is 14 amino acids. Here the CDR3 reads CASSEGGIRETQYF. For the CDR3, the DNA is TGTGCCAGCAGCGAGGGGGGGATTAGGGAGACCCAGTACTTC.

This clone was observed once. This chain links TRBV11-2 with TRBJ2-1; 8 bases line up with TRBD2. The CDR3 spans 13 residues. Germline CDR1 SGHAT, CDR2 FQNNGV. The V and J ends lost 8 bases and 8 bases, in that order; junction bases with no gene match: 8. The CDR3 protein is CASGGRLVDEQFF. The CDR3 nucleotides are TGTGCCAGCGGCGGGAGGCTTGTTGATGAGCAGTTCTTC.

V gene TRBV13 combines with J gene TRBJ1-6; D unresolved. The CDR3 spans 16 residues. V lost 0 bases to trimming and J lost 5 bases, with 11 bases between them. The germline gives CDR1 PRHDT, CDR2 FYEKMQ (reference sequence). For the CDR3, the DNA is TGTGCCAGCAGCTTAGGCTTGCAGATTGATAATTCACCCCTCCACTTT. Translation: CASSLGLQIDNSPLHF.

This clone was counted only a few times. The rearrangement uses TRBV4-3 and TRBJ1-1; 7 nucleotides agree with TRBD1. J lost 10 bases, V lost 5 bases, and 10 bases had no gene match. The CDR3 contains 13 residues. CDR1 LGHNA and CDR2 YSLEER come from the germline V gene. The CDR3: CASSNGQVSSAFF. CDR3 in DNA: TGCGCCAGCAGCAACGGACAGGTATCATCAGCTTTCTTT.

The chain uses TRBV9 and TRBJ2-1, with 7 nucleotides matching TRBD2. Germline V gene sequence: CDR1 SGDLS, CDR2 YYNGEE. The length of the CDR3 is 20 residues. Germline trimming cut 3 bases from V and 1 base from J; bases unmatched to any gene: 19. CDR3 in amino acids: CASSAHTYSGTTQSYNEQFF. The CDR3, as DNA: TGTGCCAGCAGCGCTCACACATATTCCGGGACTACTCAATCCTACAATGAGCAGTTCTTC.

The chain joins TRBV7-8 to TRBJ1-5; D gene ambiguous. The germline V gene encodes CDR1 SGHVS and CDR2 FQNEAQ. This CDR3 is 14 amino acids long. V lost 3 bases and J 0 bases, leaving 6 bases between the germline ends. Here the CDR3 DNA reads TGTGCCAGCAGCTTGGCACGTAGCAATCAGCCCCAGCATTTT. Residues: CASSLARSNQPQHF.

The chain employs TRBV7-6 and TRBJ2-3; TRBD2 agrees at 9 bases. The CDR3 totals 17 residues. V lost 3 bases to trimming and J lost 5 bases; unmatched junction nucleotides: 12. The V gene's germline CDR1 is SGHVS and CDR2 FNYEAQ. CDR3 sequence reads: CASSFGVSGGQRDTQYF. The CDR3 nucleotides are TGTGCCAGCAGCTTTGGAGTCAGCGGGGGGCAGAGAGATACGCAGTATTTT.

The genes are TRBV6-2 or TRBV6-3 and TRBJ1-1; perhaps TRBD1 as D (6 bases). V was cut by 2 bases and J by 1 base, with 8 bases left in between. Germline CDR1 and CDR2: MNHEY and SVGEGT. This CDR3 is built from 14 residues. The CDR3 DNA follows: TGTGCCAGCAGTTACAGGGGGACGAACACTGAAGCTTTCTTT. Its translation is CASSYRGTNTEAFF.

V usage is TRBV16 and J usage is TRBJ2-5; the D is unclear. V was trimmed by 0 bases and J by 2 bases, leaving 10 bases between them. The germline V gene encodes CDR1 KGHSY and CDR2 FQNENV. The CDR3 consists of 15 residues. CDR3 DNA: TGTGCCAGCAGCCAATCGGCAGCGTCACAAGAGACCCAGTACTTC. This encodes CASSQSAASQETQYF.

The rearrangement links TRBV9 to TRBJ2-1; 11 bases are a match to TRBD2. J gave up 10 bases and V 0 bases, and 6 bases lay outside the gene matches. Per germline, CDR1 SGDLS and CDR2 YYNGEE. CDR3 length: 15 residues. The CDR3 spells CASSVDSGRAGEQFF. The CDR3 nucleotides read TGTGCCAGCAGCGTAGATAGCGGGAGGGCCGGAGAGCAGTTCTTC.

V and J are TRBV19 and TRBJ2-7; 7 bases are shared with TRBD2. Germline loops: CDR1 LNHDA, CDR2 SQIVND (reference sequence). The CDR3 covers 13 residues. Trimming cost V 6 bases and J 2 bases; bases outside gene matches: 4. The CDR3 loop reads CASSRDYPYEQYF. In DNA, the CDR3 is TGTGCCAGTAGCCGGGACTACCCCTACGAGCAGTACTTC. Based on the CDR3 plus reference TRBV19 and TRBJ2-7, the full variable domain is DGGITQSPKYLFRKEGQNVTLSCEQNLNHDAMYWYRQDPGQGLRLIYYSQIVNDFQKGDIAEGYSVSREKKESFPLTVTSAQKNPTAFYLCASSRDYPYEQYFGPGTRLTVT.